A selection of T cell receptor beta chains follows, all from one sample in a study of response to subunit inactivated influenza vaccine. TCRdb recomputed calls from the RT-PCR reads with MiXCR, one row per CDR3 protein. Here the sample spans fewer than 200,000 distinct CDR3 sequences, approximately 9.2% being singletons. The sequencing here drew on non-naive T cells sorted from PBMCs, taken on the day of vaccination. The receptors shown here come from a man between 50 and 59 years old who received an inactivated influenza vaccine. The CDR3 runs from the conserved cysteine through the conserved F or W. Each record gives: D gene, clone size, V gene, J gene, CDR3 protein, CDR3 DNA. D genes are given only for firm matches. Part of the rows lack a size; the others show once, few, many or a class for expanded clones.

-	few	TRBV20-1	TRBJ2-2	CSGWAEQNTGELFF	TGCAGCGGATGGGCCGAGCAAAACACCGGGGAGCTGTTTTTT
-	-	TRBV28	TRBJ2-1	CASSFLGLPAEIF	TGTGCCAGCAGTTTTTTGGGGTTGCCAGCCGAAATCTTC
TRBD1	many	TRBV11-2	TRBJ2-2	CASRGQSNTGELFF	TGTGCCAGCCGGGGACAGTCGAACACCGGGGAGCTGTTTTTT
-	few	TRBV20-1	TRBJ2-6	CSASGGQPPNSGANVLTF	TGCAGTGCTAGCGGGGGACAGCCGCCCAACTCTGGGGCCAACGTCCTGACTTTC
-	few	TRBV20-1	TRBJ2-7	CSASGASGADEQYF	TGCAGTGCTAGTGGGGCGTCGGGGGCGGACGAGCAGTACTTC
-	many	TRBV6-2/TRBV6-3	TRBJ1-1	CAVGEMNTEAFF	TGTGCCGTCGGGGAGATGAACACTGAAGCTTTCTTT
TRBD2	few	TRBV5-1	TRBJ2-3	CASRYSGSSTDTQYF	TGCGCCAGCAGATATAGCGGGAGCAGCACAGATACGCAGTATTTT
-	-	TRBV3-1	TRBJ2-6	CASGDRFSGANVLTF	TGTGCCAGCGGAGACAGATTCTCTGGGGCCAACGTCCTGACTTTC
-	many	TRBV12-3/TRBV12-4	TRBJ2-1	CASSTGRANNYNEQFF	TGTGCCAGCAGTACGGGTAGGGCTAACAATTACAATGAGCAGTTCTTC
TRBD2	-	TRBV7-9	TRBJ2-7	CASSAASGRTREQYF	TGTGCCAGCAGCGCAGCTAGCGGGAGGACTCGAGAGCAGTACTTC
-	-	TRBV6-1	TRBJ2-2	CASSEGWGTGELFF	TGTGCCAGCAGTGAAGGATGGGGAACCGGGGAGCTGTTTTTT
TRBD1	many	TRBV5-1	TRBJ1-4	CASSVGQGMNEKLFF	TGCGCCAGCAGCGTAGGACAGGGCATGAATGAAAAACTGTTTTTT
-	-	TRBV9	TRBJ1-1	CASSEQGRANTEAFF	TGTGCCAGCAGCGAACAGGGTCGGGCGAACACTGAAGCTTTCTTT
TRBD2	few	TRBV18	TRBJ2-1	CASSQYSGGAYNEQFF	TGTGCCAGCTCACAGTATAGCGGGGGGGCCTACAATGAGCAGTTCTTC
TRBD1	many	TRBV5-6	TRBJ2-7	CASSSPGQTYEQYF	TGTGCCAGCAGCTCTCCGGGACAGACCTACGAGCAGTACTTC
-	-	TRBV7-2	TRBJ2-5	CASSLSAIQGTQYF	TGTGCCAGCAGCTTATCAGCGATACAGGGGACCCAGTACTTC
-	-	TRBV5-5	TRBJ2-3	CASSQDQLSTDTQYF	TGTGCCAGCAGCCAAGACCAACTCTCCACAGATACGCAGTATTTT
TRBD1	few	TRBV20-1	TRBJ2-1	CSASGQASYNEQFF	TGCAGTGCTAGCGGACAGGCCTCTTACAATGAGCAGTTCTTC
-	many	TRBV2	TRBJ1-2	CASSERWGAISLYGYTF	TGTGCCAGCAGTGAGAGGTGGGGGGCCATTTCCTTATATGGCTACACCTTC
-	many	TRBV29-1	TRBJ2-2	CSVVAQSGAGELFF	TGCAGCGTTGTGGCTCAGTCAGGAGCCGGGGAGCTGTTTTTT
-	many	TRBV29-1	TRBJ2-5	CSVERMGREAETQYF	TGCAGCGTTGAACGGATGGGGCGTGAAGCAGAGACCCAGTACTTC
-	many	TRBV6-2/TRBV6-3	TRBJ1-1	CASSYSDIGNTEAFF	TGTGCCAGCAGTTACTCGGACATCGGAAATACTGAAGCTTTCTTT
-	many	TRBV28	TRBJ2-3	CASSLGVWGTDTQYF	TGTGCCAGCAGTTTAGGGGTTTGGGGCACAGATACGCAGTATTTT
-	many	TRBV5-1	TRBJ2-3	CASSLRGSSFSTDTQYF	TGCGCCAGCAGCCTCAGGGGCAGTAGTTTCTCCACAGATACGCAGTATTTT
TRBD2	-	TRBV3-1	TRBJ2-7	CASSHKVPPSSGIPYEQYF	TGTGCCAGCAGCCACAAGGTTCCCCCTTCTAGCGGGATTCCCTACGAGCAGTACTTC
-	few	TRBV12-3/TRBV12-4	TRBJ2-1	CASSPQYSYNEQFF	TGTGCCAGCAGTCCTCAGTACTCCTACAATGAGCAGTTCTTC
-	-	TRBV7-2	TRBJ1-1	CASSLWGKVEAFF	TGTGCCAGCAGCTTATGGGGTAAGGTTGAAGCTTTCTTT
TRBD1	-	TRBV6-1	TRBJ2-7	CASSGTGSYEQYF	TGTGCCAGCAGTGGGACAGGGTCCTACGAGCAGTACTTC
TRBD2	-	TRBV4-1	TRBJ2-3	CASSHRGRERADTQYF	TGCGCCAGCAGCCATCGCGGGAGGGAGAGGGCAGATACGCAGTATTTT
-	few	TRBV20-1	TRBJ2-3	CSARERGSTDTQYF	TGCAGTGCTAGAGAACGGGGCAGCACAGATACGCAGTATTTT
-	few	TRBV11-2	TRBJ2-1	CASSLELLVFEQFF	TGTGCCAGCAGCTTAGAATTGCTTGTGTTTGAGCAGTTCTTC
-	many	TRBV29-1	TRBJ2-7	CSVGAYSYEQYF	TGCAGCGTTGGTGCCTACTCCTACGAGCAGTACTTC
-	many	TRBV24-1	TRBJ2-2	CATSGPGSQNTGELFF	TGTGCCACCAGTGGCCCCGGGAGTCAAAACACCGGGGAGCTGTTTTTT
-	few	TRBV10-3	TRBJ2-5	CAISGTEQETQYF	TGTGCCATCAGTGGGACCGAGCAAGAGACCCAGTACTTC
-	-	TRBV6-5	TRBJ1-2	CASSYPRGYGYTF	TGTGCCAGCAGTTACCCGAGGGGTTATGGCTACACCTTC
TRBD1	few	TRBV7-9	TRBJ1-1	CASSAAGTANTEAFF	TGTGCCAGCAGCGCGGCCGGGACAGCGAACACTGAAGCTTTCTTT
-	many	TRBV20-1	TRBJ2-7	CSAKSRPADHEQYF	TGCAGTGCTAAGAGCAGGCCAGCCGACCACGAGCAGTACTTC
-	many	TRBV5-1	TRBJ2-1	CASSLEQRRNEQFF	TGCGCCAGCAGCTTGGAGCAGCGTCGGAATGAGCAGTTCTTC
-	few	TRBV28	TRBJ1-5	CASSLGLTGNQPQHF	TGTGCCAGCAGTTTAGGCCTGACTGGCAATCAGCCCCAGCATTTT
TRBD1	few	TRBV5-1	TRBJ2-1	CASSFRDSNNEQFF	TGCGCCAGCAGCTTCCGGGACAGCAACAATGAGCAGTTCTTC
-	few	TRBV20-1	TRBJ2-5	CSASGLKGGETQYF	TGCAGTGCTAGTGGTTTGAAGGGAGGTGAGACCCAGTACTTC
-	-	TRBV28	TRBJ2-7	CASSDSWSYEQYF	TGTGCCAGCAGCGACAGCTGGTCCTACGAGCAGTACTTC
TRBD2	many	TRBV7-2	TRBJ2-3	CASSLGAGGPSEDTQYF	TGTGCCAGCAGCTTGGGAGCGGGAGGGCCCTCAGAAGATACGCAGTATTTT
TRBD1	-	TRBV2	TRBJ1-1	CASKTGLTEAFF	TGTGCCAGCAAGACAGGGCTCACTGAAGCTTTCTTT
TRBD1	few	TRBV7-8	TRBJ1-6	CASSAGQGRSPLHF	TGTGCCAGCAGCGCGGGACAGGGGCGTTCACCCCTCCACTTT